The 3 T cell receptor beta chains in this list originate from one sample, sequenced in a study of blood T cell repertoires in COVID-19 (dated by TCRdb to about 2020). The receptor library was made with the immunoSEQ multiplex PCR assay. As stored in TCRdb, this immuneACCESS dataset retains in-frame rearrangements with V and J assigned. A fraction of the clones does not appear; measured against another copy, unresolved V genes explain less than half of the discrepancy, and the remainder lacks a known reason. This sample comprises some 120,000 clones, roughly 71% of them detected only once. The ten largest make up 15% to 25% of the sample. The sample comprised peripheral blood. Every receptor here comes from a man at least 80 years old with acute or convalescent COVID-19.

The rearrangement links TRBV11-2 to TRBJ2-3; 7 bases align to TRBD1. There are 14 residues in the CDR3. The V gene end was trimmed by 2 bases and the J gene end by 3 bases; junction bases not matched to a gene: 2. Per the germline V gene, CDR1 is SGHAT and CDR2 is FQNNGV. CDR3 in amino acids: CASSLRRGTDTQYF. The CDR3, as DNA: TGTGCCAGCAGCTTACGCAGGGGGACAGATACGCAGTATTTT. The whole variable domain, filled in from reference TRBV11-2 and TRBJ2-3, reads EAGVAQSPRYKIIEKRQSVAFWCNPISGHATLYWYQQILGQGPKLLIQFQNNGVVDDSQLPKDRFSAERLKGVDSTLKIQPAKLEDSAVYLCASSLRRGTDTQYFGPGTRLTVL.

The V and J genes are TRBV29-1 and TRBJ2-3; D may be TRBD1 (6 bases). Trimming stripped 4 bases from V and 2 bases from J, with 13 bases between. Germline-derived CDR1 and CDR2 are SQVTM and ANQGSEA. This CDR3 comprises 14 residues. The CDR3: CSVATGTTTDTQYF. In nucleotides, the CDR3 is TGCAGCGTTGCTACGGGGACAACCACAGATACGCAGTATTTT.

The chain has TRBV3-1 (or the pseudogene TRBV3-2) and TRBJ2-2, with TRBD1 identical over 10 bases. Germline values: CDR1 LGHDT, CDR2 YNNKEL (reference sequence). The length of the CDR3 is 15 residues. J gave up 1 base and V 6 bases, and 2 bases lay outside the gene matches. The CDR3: CASRGQGRNTGELFF. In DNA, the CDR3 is TGTGCCAGCAGGGGACAGGGGCGGAACACCGGGGAGCTGTTTTTT.